These 31 T cell receptor beta chains were all obtained from the same sample, sequenced in a study of Ad26.COV2.S vaccination and SARS-CoV-2 variants. Sequenced by immunoSEQ multiplex PCR; TCRdb stores in-frame clones only, minus some. The data show about 350,000 clones, around 89% seen once. Sample treatment: some 20 received Ad26.COV2.S at low or high dose, single or two shots; about 5 received placebo; per-sample allocation not given. Samples came from day 63 after the first vaccine or placebo injection. The sample consisted of peripheral blood, taken in a trial of Ad26.COV2.S vaccine versus placebo. The receptors derive from a person between 18 and 60 years old who received the Ad26.COV2.S COVID-19 vaccine or a placebo.

The chain has TRBV5-1 and TRBJ1-2; D is unresolved. V shed 2 bases and J shed 3 bases, with 11 bases lying between them. Germline V CDR1 and CDR2: SGHRS, YFSETQ. The CDR3 totals 14 residues. The CDR3 DNA reads TGCGCCAGCAGCTTACGGGGATCTGACTATGGCTACACCTTC. Residues: CASSLRGSDYGYTF.

The chain carries TRBV19 and TRBJ2-4, with 9 bases that match TRBD2. Trimming removed 3 bases from V and 8 bases from J; junction bases left unmatched: 11. The CDR3 has 16 residues. The V gene's germline CDR1 is LNHDA and CDR2 SQIVND (reference sequence). The CDR3 coding sequence is TGTGCCAGTAGTATGTTGCTAGCGGGGACCATGGACATTCAGTACTTC. Amino acid sequence: CASSMLLAGTMDIQYF.

The chain has TRBV27 and TRBJ1-6, with D possibly TRBD1 on 5 matching bases. The CDR3 loop spans 18 amino acids. CDR1 is MNHEY and CDR2 is SMNVEV in the germline V gene (reference sequence). V lost 3 bases to trimming and J lost 0 bases, with 15 bases between them. The CDR3 loop reads CASSFLVSGSSYNSPLHF. CDR3 coding DNA: TGTGCCAGCAGTTTCCTTGTCTCAGGGAGCTCCTATAATTCACCCCTCCACTTT.

V and J are TRBV24-1 and TRBJ1-4, with D possibly TRBD1 on 5 matching bases. V gave up 1 base and J gave up 0 bases, with 14 bases separating them. The germline CDR1 and CDR2 sequences are KGHDR and SFDVKD. There are 18 residues in the CDR3. DNA of the CDR3: TGTGCCACCAGTGATTTTCAGGGTTGGAATGCAACTAATGAAAAACTGTTTTTT. It codes for CATSDFQGWNATNEKLFF.

This clone was observed a handful of times. The chain is built from TRBV6-1 and TRBJ2-1; 10 bases align to TRBD1. Germline V gene sequence: CDR1 MNHNS, CDR2 SASEGT. V trimming: 0 bases; J trimming: 8 bases; junction bases outside the gene matches: 4. The CDR3 has 15 residues. For the CDR3, the DNA is TGTGCCAGCAGTGAAGCGACAGGGGGCAGCCATGAGCAGTTCTTC. Residues: CASSEATGGSHEQFF.

This clone appeared a single time. This chain links TRBV6-6 with TRBJ2-1, with D tentatively TRBD1 (6 bases). Trimming shortened V by 2 bases and J by 0 bases, and 11 bases separated the two germline ends. CDR3 size: 16 residues. Germline assignment: CDR1 MNHNY and CDR2 SVGAGI (reference sequence). The CDR3 is CASSYSTGSSYNEQFF. CDR3 coding DNA: TGTGCCAGCAGTTACAGTACAGGGAGCTCCTACAATGAGCAGTTCTTC.

The CDR3 DNA sequence: TGTGCCAGCAGCTTTCGTTTTTGGTTTGGTTCGGGAGCCCCCAATGAGCAGTTCTTC. This gives the protein CASSFRFWFGSGAPNEQFF. The chain combines TRBV5-8 with TRBJ2-1; a weak D match, TRBD2 (6 bases). Germline V gives CDR1 SGHTS, CDR2 YDEGEE. This CDR3 is 19 amino acids long. With 2 bases removed from V and 6 bases from J, the gap between germline ends came to 27 bases. Looking up the rest from reference TRBV5-8 and TRBJ2-1 gives the full variable domain: EAGVTQSPTHLIKTRGQQATLRCSPISGHTSVYWYQQALGLGLQFLLWYDEGEERNRGNFPPRFSGRQFPNYSSELNVNALELEDSALYLCASSFRFWFGSGAPNEQFFGPGTRLTVL.

This chain uses TRBV5-6 with TRBJ1-2; possibly TRBD1 for D (5 bases). In germline, CDR1 is SGHDT, CDR2 YYEEEE. This CDR3 has 12 amino acids. Trimming removed 7 bases at V and 9 bases at J, with 16 bases between. The CDR3 sequence is CASLPTGGSYTF. CDR3 nucleotides: TGTGCCAGCCTCCCCACGGGGGGGAGCTACACCTTC.

The V and J genes are TRBV19 and TRBJ2-2, with D possibly being TRBD1 or TRBD2 (5 bases each). Germline CDR1 and CDR2: LNHDA and SQIVND (reference sequence). The CDR3 is made up of 15 amino acids. The ends were cut back, 4 bases at V and 4 bases at J, with 13 bases in the middle. The CDR3 spells CASSSSGTVTGELFF. CDR3 coding DNA: TGTGCCAGTAGTAGCTCCGGGACCGTCACCGGGGAGCTGTTTTTT. Based on the CDR3 plus reference TRBV19 and TRBJ2-2, the full variable domain is DGGITQSPKYLFRKEGQNVTLSCEQNLNHDAMYWYRQDPGQGLRLIYYSQIVNDFQKGDIAEGYSVSREKKESFPLTVTSAQKNPTAFYLCASSSSGTVTGELFFGEGSRLTVL.

The rearrangement joins TRBV28 to TRBJ1-2; D unresolved. CDR1 is MDHEN, CDR2 SYDVKM, per germline. CDR3 length equals 13 residues. V gave up 2 bases and J gave up 4 bases, with 8 bases separating them. CDR3 nucleotide sequence: TGTGCCAGCAGTTTAGGTATTGGCTATGGCTACACCTTC. This translates into CASSLGIGYGYTF.

The rearrangement links TRBV12-5 to TRBJ2-1; 9 bases match TRBD2. The germline V gene has CDR1 LGHNT and CDR2 FRNRAP. Germline trimming cut 7 bases from V and 6 bases from J; bases unmatched to any gene: 7. This CDR3 region has 14 residues. CDR3 nucleotide sequence: TGTGCTAGTGCCGTTAGCGGGGGCGGCAATGAGCAGTTCTTC. Translating it yields CASAVSGGGNEQFF.

This chain uses TRBV3-1 (or the pseudogene TRBV3-2) with TRBJ1-3; D gene unclear. V lost 3 bases and J 4 bases, leaving 10 bases between the germline ends. The germline gives CDR1 LGHDT, CDR2 YNNKEL (reference sequence). The CDR3 is 14 amino acids. This CDR3 reads CASSHKAFGNTIYF. DNA for the CDR3: TGTGCCAGCAGCCATAAGGCGTTCGGAAACACCATATATTTT.

The chain couples TRBV9 to TRBJ1-4, with 9 bases that match TRBD1. Germline-derived CDR1 and CDR2 are SGDLS and YYNGEE. Trimming cost V 4 bases and J 4 bases; bases outside gene matches: 5. The CDR3 has 15 residues. This CDR3 reads CASSMGTGSNEKLFF. The CDR3 DNA follows: TGTGCCAGCAGCATGGGGACAGGGAGTAATGAAAAACTGTTTTTT.

This clone is a singleton in its sample. The chain employs TRBV27 and TRBJ2-3; D is unresolved. Trimming removed 7 bases from V and 0 bases from J, with 14 bases in between. There are 15 residues in the CDR3. The V gene's germline CDR1 is MNHEY and CDR2 SMNVEV (reference sequence). The CDR3 spells CASTLTQSSTDTQYF. The CDR3 DNA reads TGTGCCAGCACCTTGACTCAGTCTAGCACAGATACGCAGTATTTT.

This chain joins TRBV4-3 and TRBJ1-1; D remains ambiguous. Between the trimmed V and J ends, which lost 4 bases and 1 base, there was a span of 10 bases. This CDR3 is built from 14 residues. CDR1 is LGHNA and CDR2 is YSLEER in the germline V gene. CDR3 nucleotides: TGCGCCAGCAGCCCCGGGGAGCAGAACACTGAAGCTTTCTTT. Protein: CASSPGEQNTEAFF.

The chain combines TRBV5-6 with TRBJ2-7; the match to TRBD1 covers 10 bases. Per the germline V gene, CDR1 is SGHDT and CDR2 is YYEEEE. V shed 4 bases, J shed 3 bases, and the junction held 13 bases outside the gene matches. This CDR3 region has 17 residues. The chain's CDR3 is CASSLRQGALPIYEQYF. The CDR3 region has the DNA TGTGCCAGCAGCCTGAGACAGGGGGCTCTACCCATCTACGAGCAGTACTTC.

V is TRBV19 and J is TRBJ1-2; D not certain. The V end was cut by 5 bases, the J end by 4 bases, with 11 bases between. CDR1 and CDR2 (germline): LNHDA, SQIVND (reference sequence). The CDR3 runs 13 residues. The CDR3 sequence is CASSPTRGYGYTF. For the CDR3, the DNA is TGTGCCAGTAGTCCAACACGTGGCTATGGCTACACCTTC.

The chain recombines TRBV4-1 with TRBJ2-7; 11 positions match TRBD1. The CDR3 totals 15 residues. J lost 4 bases, V lost 3 bases, and 5 bases had no gene match. Germline V CDR1 and CDR2: MGHRA, YSYEKL. The CDR3 nucleotides read TGCGCCAGCAGCCAGGCGGACAGGGGGCCTTACGAGCAGTACTTC. This encodes CASSQADRGPYEQYF.

This chain connects TRBV27 to TRBJ1-5; 7 nucleotides line up with TRBD1. With 3 bases clipped from V and 7 bases from J, the junction kept 15 bases outside the gene matches. Germline assignment: CDR1 MNHEY and CDR2 SMNVEV (reference sequence). The CDR3 length is 17 residues. The CDR3 region has the DNA TGTGCCAGCAGTTTGTGGGGGGACAGAGCAGGAAGCCAGCCCCAGCATTTT. This codes for CASSLWGDRAGSQPQHF.

The chain employs TRBV19 and TRBJ1-5; D is unresolved. The CDR3 is 15 residues long. Trimming shortened V by 3 bases and J by 0 bases, and 9 bases separated the two germline ends. Germline CDR1 reads LNHDA; CDR2 reads SQIVND (reference sequence). The CDR3 sequence is CASSIFESSNQPQHF. In nucleotides, the CDR3 is TGTGCCAGTAGTATCTTTGAGAGTAGCAATCAGCCCCAGCATTTT. Using reference TRBV19 and TRBJ1-5 for the parts outside the CDR3, the full variable domain is DGGITQSPKYLFRKEGQNVTLSCEQNLNHDAMYWYRQDPGQGLRLIYYSQIVNDFQKGDIAEGYSVSREKKESFPLTVTSAQKNPTAFYLCASSIFESSNQPQHFGDGTRLSIL.

The V and J genes are TRBV4-1 and TRBJ2-7; TRBD1 is a possible D gene (6 bases). This CDR3 spans 16 amino acids. V was pared by 6 bases and J by 2 bases, with 20 bases between. Germline CDR1 reads MGHRA; CDR2 reads YSYEKL. The CDR3 region has the DNA TGCGCCAGCAGTCCCCCCCCGGGACAAGGAACCTACGAGCAGTACTTC. Its protein is CASSPPPGQGTYEQYF.

J is TRBJ2-3 and V is TRBV3-1 (or the pseudogene TRBV3-2); 13 positions agree with TRBD2. This CDR3 region has 16 residues. After removal of 4 bases from V and 4 bases from J, the junction contained 5 bases not matched to a gene. Germline CDR1 is LGHDT and CDR2 is YNNKEL (reference sequence). Written as DNA, the CDR3 is TGTGCCAGCAGCCTAAGACTAGCGGGAGGCGCAGATACGCAGTATTTT. Protein: CASSLRLAGGADTQYF.

This chain joins TRBV5-1 and TRBJ2-3; D unclear. Germline values: CDR1 SGHRS, CDR2 YFSETQ. The CDR3 spans 14 residues. Trimming stripped 2 bases from V and 2 bases from J, with 9 bases between. The CDR3 nucleotides are TGCGCCAGCAGCTTCCGGTGGGTCACAGATACGCAGTATTTT. This codes for CASSFRWVTDTQYF.

The chain couples TRBV27 to TRBJ1-5; the D gene is possibly TRBD1 (6 bases). The CDR3 spans 15 residues. CDR1 and CDR2 (germline): MNHEY, SMNVEV (reference sequence). Trimming took off 9 bases at V and 2 bases at J, with 17 bases between the two ends. Written as DNA, the CDR3 is TGTGCCAGTAGGAGGGGGTCCTCGGGCAATCAGCCCCAGCATTTT. Translating gives CASRRGSSGNQPQHF.

The genes are TRBV2 and TRBJ1-4; D is perhaps TRBD1 (6 bases). Deletions cut 1 base from V and 8 bases from J, with 20 bases between. The CDR3 is 17 amino acids. Germline V gene sequence: CDR1 SNHLY, CDR2 FYNNEI. The CDR3 DNA follows: TGTGCCAGCAGTGAAGTAGGGGGGGGGAGACAGACAGAAAAACTGTTTTTT. It translates to CASSEVGGGRQTEKLFF.

This sequence joins TRBV27 and TRBJ2-2; TRBD2 is a possible D gene (6 bases). Trimming took 5 bases from V and 0 from J, leaving 22 bases between them. Germline V gene sequence: CDR1 MNHEY, CDR2 SMNVEV (reference sequence). The CDR3 covers 19 residues. The CDR3 here is CASSPRVGDFLTNTGELFF. DNA of the CDR3: TGTGCCAGCAGTCCCCGGGTAGGGGACTTCCTTACGAACACCGGGGAGCTGTTTTTT.

V and J are TRBV27 and TRBJ1-5, with 8 bases aligning to TRBD1. The germline gives CDR1 MNHEY, CDR2 SMNVEV (reference sequence). V lost 5 bases, J lost 5 bases, and 11 bases stayed unmatched. CDR3 length: 16 residues. CDR3: CASSPLDRGAHQPQHF. As DNA, the CDR3 is TGTGCCAGCAGTCCGTTAGACAGGGGCGCGCATCAGCCCCAGCATTTT.

This sequence joins TRBV9 and TRBJ1-2; D is undetermined. Germline loops: CDR1 SGDLS, CDR2 YYNGEE. There are 15 residues in the CDR3. Trimming shortened V by 0 bases and J by 2 bases, and 11 bases separated the two germline ends. The DNA of the CDR3 is TGTGCCAGCAGCGTAGGGGTGTGGAGGAACTATGGCTACACCTTC. Protein product: CASSVGVWRNYGYTF.

The chain couples TRBV6-2 or TRBV6-3 to TRBJ1-4; the D is unclear. Germline V gene data show CDR1 as MNHEY and CDR2 as SVGEGT. Trimming took off 4 bases at V and 4 bases at J, with 10 bases between the two ends. The CDR3 runs 14 residues. CDR3 protein: CASSWTGNNEKLFF. The CDR3 bases are TGTGCCAGCAGTTGGACGGGCAATAATGAAAAACTGTTTTTT.

In its sample, this clone was seen once. V usage is TRBV27 and J usage is TRBJ1-5; D gene unclear. CDR3 length: 14 residues. V lost 0 bases and J lost 4, with 7 bases in between. The germline V gene has CDR1 MNHEY and CDR2 SMNVEV (reference sequence). CDR3 sequence: CASSLSGVNQPQHF. In DNA form, the CDR3 reads TGTGCCAGCAGTTTATCGGGCGTTAATCAGCCCCAGCATTTT.

The J gene is TRBJ1-2, the V gene TRBV7-8; possibly TRBD1 for D (6 bases). CDR3 size: 16 residues. Trimming stripped 5 bases from V and 7 bases from J, with 23 bases between. The germline CDR1 and CDR2 sequences are SGHVS and FQNEAQ. The CDR3, as DNA: TGTGCCAGCAGCGCATACAGGGTAGCGAGTGTGGGTGGCTACACCTTC. It codes for CASSAYRVASVGGYTF.